This section outlines one TCR beta chain sequence together with its context. Clones were read by immunoSEQ multiplex PCR, and TCRdb kept only the in-frame ones, dropping some. The table includes under 300,000 clones, about 86% detected once. This record comes from a study of blood T cell repertoires in COVID-19. This TCR derives from a man in his sixties with acute or convalescent COVID-19. The sequencing input was peripheral blood.

The CDR3: CASSYGGFRNQPQHF. In DNA, the CDR3 is TGTGCCAGCAGTTACGGGGGGTTCCGCAATCAGCCCCAGCATTTT. The chain combines TRBV28 with TRBJ1-5, with D tentatively TRBD1 (5 bases). This CDR3 has 15 residues. V was pared by 4 bases and J by 2 bases, with 12 bases between. Germline V lookup: CDR1 MDHEN, CDR2 SYDVKM.